This is a list of T cell receptor beta chains from one sample in a study of blood T cell repertoires in COVID-19. Assay used: immunoSEQ multiplex PCR; TCRdb lists only in-frame clones, some missing. The table records approximately 110,000 clones, around four fifths of them present only once. Source material: peripheral blood. Receptors were obtained from a man aged 80 or over with COVID-19, enrolled during active disease. The CDR3 runs from the conserved cysteine through the conserved F or W. Fields, in order: D gene, V gene, J gene, clone size, CDR3 protein, CDR3 DNA. The D gene is left open where the match is weak. Not every row has a clone size; where given, it reads once, few, many or a size class.

>.|TRBV25-1|TRBJ1-6|many
CASTRDLGSPLHF
TGTGCCAGCACTCGGGACTTGGGGTCACCCCTCCACTTT
>.|TRBV2|TRBJ1-1|few
CASSTDRQLMNTEAFF
TGTGCCAGCAGCACCGACAGGCAGTTAATGAACACTGAAGCTTTCTTT
>.|TRBV9|TRBJ1-4|.
CASSVWQGGEKLFF
TGTGCCAGCAGCGTATGGCAGGGAGGTGAAAAACTGTTTTTT
>TRBD1|TRBV27|TRBJ2-5|many
CASGDRGNPGETQYF
TGTGCCAGCGGGGACAGGGGCAATCCTGGGGAGACCCAGTACTTC
>.|TRBV7-9|TRBJ2-7|.
CASSLIWAGKHEQYF
TGTGCCAGCAGCTTAATATGGGCAGGGAAACACGAGCAGTACTTC
>.|TRBV12-2|TRBJ2-3|few
CASRLGSGRIFTQYF
TGTGCAAGTCGCTTGGGTAGCGGGAGGATTTTTACGCAGTATTTT
>TRBD2|TRBV30|TRBJ2-2|.
CAWTSSGSAGELFF
TGTGCCTGGACCTCTAGCGGGAGCGCCGGGGAGCTGTTTTTT
>TRBD2|TRBV27|TRBJ2-3|few
CASSPGGELDTQYF
TGTGCCAGCAGTCCGGGGGGGGAGTTGGATACGCAGTATTTT
>.|TRBV19|TRBJ2-7|.
CASMSTPGYEQYF
TGTGCCAGTATGAGCACGCCGGGCTACGAGCAGTACTTC
>TRBD2|TRBV4-1|TRBJ2-6|.
CASSRRGDLSSGANVLTF
TGCGCCAGCAGCCGTCGGGGGGACTTAAGCTCTGGGGCCAACGTCCTGACTTTC
>TRBD2|TRBV13|TRBJ2-3|.
CASSSPTGSGRGDTQYF
TGTGCCAGCAGCTCGCCCACCGGGAGCGGGAGAGGAGATACGCAGTATTTT
>.|TRBV7-2|TRBJ2-2|.
CASSLVGGDTGELFF
TGTGCCAGCAGCTTAGTCGGAGGGGACACCGGGGAGCTGTTTTTT
>.|TRBV10-3|TRBJ2-7|few
CAISESRFYYEQYF
TGTGCCATCAGTGAGTCGAGGTTCTACTACGAGCAGTACTTC
>.|TRBV19|TRBJ1-1|.
CASSTDLEVEAFF
TGTGCCAGTAGTACAGATCTAGAGGTTGAAGCTTTCTTT
>TRBD1|TRBV4-2|TRBJ2-6|.
CASSQGPTGGASGANVLTF
TGTGCCAGCAGCCAAGGCCCAACAGGGGGCGCTTCTGGGGCCAACGTCCTGACTTTC
>TRBD1|TRBV19|TRBJ2-3|.
CASKQGPSTDTQYF
TGTGCCAGTAAACAGGGGCCTTCCACAGATACGCAGTATTTT
>TRBD1|TRBV25-1|TRBJ1-1|.
CASIPGDRGKSTEAFF
TGTGCCAGCATACCGGGGGACAGGGGTAAGAGCACTGAAGCTTTCTTT
>.|TRBV16|TRBJ1-5|.
CASSQSRGDSNQPQHF
TGTGCCAGCAGCCAATCAAGGGGTGATAGCAATCAGCCCCAGCATTTT
>.|TRBV28|TRBJ1-1|few
CASTIRGEAFF
TGTGCCAGCACCATCAGGGGCGAAGCTTTCTTT
>.|TRBV10-3|TRBJ2-4|few
CAISESGLAKNIQYF
TGTGCCATCAGTGAGTCCGGACTGGCCAAAAACATTCAGTACTTC
>.|TRBV5-1|TRBJ2-3|.
CASSGEPGRTDTQYF
TGCGCCAGCAGCGGGGAGCCGGGCCGCACAGATACGCAGTATTTT
>.|TRBV28|TRBJ1-2|once
CASSLPQGNYGYTF
TGTGCCAGCAGTTTGCCCCAGGGGAACTATGGCTACACCTTC
>.|TRBV7-9|TRBJ1-1|.
CASSLGLGANTEAFF
TGTGCCAGCAGCTTAGGTCTGGGGGCGAACACTGAAGCTTTCTTT
>TRBD2|TRBV5-1|TRBJ2-5|.
CASSPGLAGGGQETQYF
TGCGCCAGCAGCCCGGGACTAGCGGGAGGAGGCCAAGAGACCCAGTACTTC
>TRBD1|TRBV23-1|TRBJ2-7|.
CARPGQGSYEQYF
TGCGCCAGACCGGGACAGGGCTCCTACGAGCAGTACTTC
>TRBD1|TRBV12-5|TRBJ2-1|.
CASGTGSGEQFF
TGTGCTAGTGGGACAGGGTCGGGTGAGCAGTTCTTC
>TRBD2|TRBV15|TRBJ2-7|.
CATSRDVLAQYEQYF
TGTGCCACCAGCAGAGACGTACTAGCGCAGTACGAGCAGTACTTC
>.|TRBV28|TRBJ1-5|few
CASSLLAGVSNQPQHF
TGTGCCAGCAGTTTACTTGCAGGCGTTAGCAATCAGCCCCAGCATTTT
>TRBD2|TRBV28|TRBJ2-7|.
CASPSQGGRIYEQYF
TGTGCCAGCCCAAGTCAGGGCGGGAGAATCTACGAGCAGTACTTC
>TRBD1|TRBV5-1|TRBJ2-3|few
CASSRRQGRDTQYF
TGCGCCAGCAGCCGTCGACAGGGTAGAGATACGCAGTATTTT
>.|TRBV15|TRBJ1-5|.
CATSRVNQPQHF
TGTGCCACCAGCAGAGTAAATCAGCCCCAGCATTTT
>TRBD2|TRBV6-1|TRBJ2-3|.
CASSEAIRASGSKNTQYF
TGTGCCAGCAGTGAAGCTATTAGGGCTAGCGGTTCAAAGAATACGCAGTATTTT
>TRBD1|TRBV27|TRBJ1-1|few
CASSHYIGQGTPEAFF
TGTGCCAGCAGTCACTACATCGGACAGGGTACCCCTGAAGCTTTCTTT
>TRBD2|TRBV4-3|TRBJ2-1|.
CASSPGTSGSWNEQFF
TGCGCCAGCAGCCCCGGGACTAGCGGGAGTTGGAATGAGCAGTTCTTC
>.|TRBV19|TRBJ2-7|.
CASSPDRNYEQYF
TGTGCCAGTAGTCCGGACAGAAATTACGAGCAGTACTTC
>.|TRBV4-3|TRBJ1-2|.
CASSQDRQGKTSF
TGCGCCAGCAGCCAAGATCGTCAGGGAAAAACGTCCTTC